A selection of T cell receptor beta chains follows, all from one sample in a study of response to subunit inactivated influenza vaccine. TCRdb re-derived calls from the RT-PCR reads in MiXCR, one entry per CDR3 protein. Altogether 150,000 to 200,000 distinct CDR3 sequences are present, roughly a tenth being singletons, with the ten largest covering 9.5% to 15%. The specimen comprised non-naive T cells sorted from PBMCs, sampled 45 days after vaccination. These receptor sequences come from a man aged 50-60 years who received an inactivated influenza vaccine. CDR3s include the opening cysteine and the closing phenylalanine or tryptophan. The D gene is left open where the match is weak. The size entry is marked missing in some rows and otherwise reads once, few, many or a size class.

v_gene,len,d_gene,j_gene,abundance,CDR3aa,CDR3nt
TRBV5-1,15,-,TRBJ1-1,few,CASSSRGGWTTEAFF,TGCGCCAGCAGCTCCAGAGGGGGGTGGACGACTGAAGCTTTCTTT
TRBV5-1,14,TRBD1,TRBJ2-7,-,CASSLADRVYEQYF,TGCGCCAGCAGCTTGGCCGACAGGGTTTACGAGCAGTACTTC
TRBV20-1,13,TRBD2,TRBJ2-1,few,CSAVRTSRNTQFF,TGCAGTGCAGTCAGGACTAGCCGCAATACGCAGTTCTTC
TRBV28,16,TRBD1,TRBJ1-6,once,CASSSIRQGANSPLHF,TGTGCCAGCAGTTCGATAAGACAGGGAGCTAATTCACCCCTCCACTTT
TRBV20-1,13,TRBD2,TRBJ2-1,few,CSALRGRAWEQFF,TGCAGTGCCTTACGCGGGAGGGCCTGGGAGCAGTTCTTC
TRBV7-9,11,-,TRBJ2-7,few,CASSQVYEQYF,TGTGCCAGCAGCCAAGTCTACGAGCAGTACTTC
TRBV6-1,16,TRBD2,TRBJ2-1,few,CASTGLAGGQSNEQFF,TGTGCCAGCACCGGGCTAGCGGGAGGGCAGAGCAATGAGCAGTTCTTC
TRBV12-3/TRBV12-4,15,-,TRBJ2-7,-,CASSLTGPSSYEQYF,TGTGCCAGCAGCCTGACAGGACCCAGCTCCTACGAGCAGTACTTC
TRBV7-9,15,TRBD2,TRBJ2-1,few,CASSHTSGAYNEQFF,TGTGCCAGCAGCCACACTAGCGGAGCCTACAATGAGCAGTTCTTC
TRBV12-3/TRBV12-4,13,-,TRBJ2-1,many,CASSLHLGTEQFF,TGTGCCAGCAGTTTACACCTGGGGACAGAGCAGTTCTTC
TRBV7-2,14,TRBD2,TRBJ2-7,few,CASSFSGPSHEQYF,TGTGCCAGCAGCTTTAGCGGGCCCTCCCACGAGCAGTACTTC
TRBV2,14,-,TRBJ2-7,-,CASSGGGHLYEQYF,TGTGCCAGCAGTGGAGGGGGGCACCTCTACGAGCAGTACTTC
TRBV18,12,-,TRBJ2-7,-,CASSRDPYEQYF,TGTGCCAGCTCCAGGGACCCCTACGAGCAGTACTTC
TRBV28,15,TRBD2,TRBJ2-7,many,CASSSLAGGIYEQYF,TGTGCCAGCAGTTCGTTAGCGGGAGGCATCTACGAGCAGTACTTC
TRBV7-9,15,-,TRBJ1-4,few,CASSSSVVANEKLFF,TGTGCCAGCAGCTCATCAGTCGTAGCTAATGAAAAACTGTTTTTT
TRBV11-3,13,-,TRBJ2-5,-,CASSWRGGETQYF,TGTGCCAGCAGCTGGAGGGGGGGAGAGACCCAGTACTTC
TRBV4-2,14,-,TRBJ1-1,once,CASSQDRRFTEAFF,TGTGCCAGCAGCCAAGATCGGCGGTTCACTGAAGCTTTCTTT
TRBV7-8,16,TRBD2,TRBJ2-1,few,CASSLRGGTSYNEQFF,TGTGCCAGCAGCTTACGGGGCGGGACTAGTTACAATGAGCAGTTCTTC
TRBV9,14,-,TRBJ1-2,many,CAIFTASNYVSYTF,TGTGCCATTTTCACAGCCTCTAACTATGTTAGCTACACCTTC
TRBV5-4,16,TRBD2,TRBJ2-2,-,CASSFRLALSTGELFF,TGTGCCAGCAGCTTTAGACTAGCTCTCTCCACCGGGGAGCTGTTTTTT
TRBV28,14,-,TRBJ2-3,few,CASSPRTFTDTQYF,TGTGCCAGCAGTCCACGGACCTTCACAGATACGCAGTATTTT
TRBV7-9,15,-,TRBJ2-7,-,CASSLVRRPPYEQYF,TGTGCCAGCAGCTTAGTAAGGCGACCTCCCTACGAGCAGTACTTC
TRBV2,15,TRBD2,TRBJ2-1,few,CASSEEGAGANEQFF,TGTGCCAGCAGTGAAGAAGGAGCGGGAGCCAATGAGCAGTTCTTC
TRBV27,14,-,TRBJ2-7,many,CASRSGGTVNEQYF,TGTGCCAGCCGTTCCGGGGGCACGGTGAACGAGCAGTACTTC
TRBV28,15,-,TRBJ2-7,-,CASSFEKLGVREQYF,TGTGCCAGCAGTTTTGAGAAACTAGGGGTTCGCGAGCAGTACTTC
TRBV20-1,14,-,TRBJ1-6,-,CSARDPSYNSPLHF,TGCAGTGCTCGGGACCCGAGTTATAATTCACCCCTCCACTTT